This T cell receptor (beta chain) stems from a study of control samples from healthy donors and cancer patients. Germline CDR1 SGHRS, CDR2 YFSETQ. The ends were cut back, 0 bases at V and 6 bases at J, with 3 bases in the middle. CDR3 length equals 11 residues. Assay used: immunoSEQ multiplex PCR; TCRdb lists only in-frame clones, some missing. This table has 20,000 to 30,000 clones, approximately 90% appearing once. Material: PBMCs. The source of this sequence is a man aged 50 to 60 with lung cancer. The V call is TRBV5-1, the J call TRBJ1-1; D not resolved. DNA of the CDR3: TGCGCCAGCAGCTTGGGGCCTGAAGCTTTCTTT. Translated, it gives CASSLGPEAFF.